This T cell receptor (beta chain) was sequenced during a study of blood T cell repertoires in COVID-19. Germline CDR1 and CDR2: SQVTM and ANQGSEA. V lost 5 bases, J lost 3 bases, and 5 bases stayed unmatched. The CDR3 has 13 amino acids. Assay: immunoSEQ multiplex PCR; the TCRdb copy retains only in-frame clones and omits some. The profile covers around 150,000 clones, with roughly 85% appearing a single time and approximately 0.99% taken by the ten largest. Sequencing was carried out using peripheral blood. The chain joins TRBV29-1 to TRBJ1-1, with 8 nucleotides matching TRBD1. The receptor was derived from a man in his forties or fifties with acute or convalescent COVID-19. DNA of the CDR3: TGCAGCGTTACCGGACAGGGTCACACTGAAGCTTTCTTT. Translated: CSVTGQGHTEAFF. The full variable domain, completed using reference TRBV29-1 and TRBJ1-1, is SAVISQKPSRDICQRGTSLTIQCQVDSQVTMMFWYRQQPGQSLTLIATANQGSEATYESGFVIDKFPISRPNLTFSTLTVSNMSPEDSSIYLCSVTGQGHTEAFFGQGTRLTVV.